This T cell receptor (beta chain) originates from a study of T cells in women clearing cervical HPV infection. Assay: immunoSEQ multiplex PCR; the TCRdb copy retains only in-frame clones and omits some. The sample has approximately 23,000 clones. CDR1 and CDR2 from the germline V gene are MNHEY and SVGEGT. The germline V and J ends were trimmed by 2 bases and 6 bases, with 8 bases remaining between them. This CDR3 comprises 12 residues. Turning to this clone: Read coverage stops 3 residues before the CDR3 terminus; the germline J gene supplies the remainder.

V and J are TRBV6-2 or TRBV6-3 and TRBJ2-7; D may be TRBD2 (5 bases). Sample: blood buffy coat. The TCR comes from a woman aged 18 to 75 with a cervical HPV16 infection that either progressed to CIN3+ or cleared (not recorded which). The CDR3 sequence: CASSYPRGEQYF. Incomplete CDR3 DNA: TGTGCCAGCAGTTACCCCCGGGGCGAG.